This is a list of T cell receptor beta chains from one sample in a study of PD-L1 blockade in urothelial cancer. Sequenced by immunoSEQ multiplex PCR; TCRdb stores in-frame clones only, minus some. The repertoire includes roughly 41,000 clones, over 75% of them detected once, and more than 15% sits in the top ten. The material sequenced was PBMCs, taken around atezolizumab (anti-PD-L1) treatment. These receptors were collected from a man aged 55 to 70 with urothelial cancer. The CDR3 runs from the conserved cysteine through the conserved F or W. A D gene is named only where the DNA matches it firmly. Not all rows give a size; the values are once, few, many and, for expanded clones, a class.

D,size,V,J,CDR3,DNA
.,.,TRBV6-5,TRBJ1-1,CASSPGGKAFF,TGTGCCAGCAGCCCGGGAGGGAAAGCTTTCTTT
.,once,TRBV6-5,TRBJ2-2,CASSGGFNTGELFF,TGTGCCAGCAGCGGGGGTTTCAACACCGGGGAGCTGTTTTTT
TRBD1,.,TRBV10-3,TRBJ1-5,CAISRTPGGGISNQPQHF,TGTGCCATTAGCCGGACCCCAGGGGGAGGAATTAGCAATCAGCCCCAGCATTTT
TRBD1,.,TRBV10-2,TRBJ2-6,CASRDRESSGANVLTF,TGCGCCAGCAGGGACAGGGAGAGCTCTGGGGCCAACGTCCTGACTTTC
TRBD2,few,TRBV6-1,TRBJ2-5,CASSGGLAGVLTQYF,TGTGCCAGCAGTGGGGGACTAGCGGGGGTATTGACCCAGTACTTC
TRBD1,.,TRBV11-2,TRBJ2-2,CASSLGGTGVGELFF,TGTGCCAGCAGCTTAGGAGGGACAGGCGTGGGGGAGCTGTTTTTT
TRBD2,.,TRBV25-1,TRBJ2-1,CASSARPGLASSYNEQFF,TGTGCCAGCAGTGCGAGGCCGGGACTAGCGAGCTCCTACAATGAGCAGTTCTTC
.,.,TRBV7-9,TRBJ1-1,CASSPRQAPEAFF,TGTGCCAGCAGCCCCCGACAGGCCCCTGAAGCTTTCTTT
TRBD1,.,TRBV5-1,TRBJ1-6,CASSPWDRSPDYNSPLHF,TGCGCCAGCAGCCCATGGGACAGGTCACCGGACTATAATTCACCCCTCCACTTT
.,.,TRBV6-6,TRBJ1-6,CASSYSGGKGSPLHF,TGTGCCAGCAGTTACTCGGGGGGGAAAGGATCACCCCTCCACTTT
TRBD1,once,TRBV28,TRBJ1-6,CASSGGQGFSSPLHF,TGTGCCAGCAGTGGGGGACAGGGGTTCAGCTCACCCCTCCACTTT
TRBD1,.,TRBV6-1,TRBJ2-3,CASSAGTGHHTDTQYF,TGTGCCAGCAGTGCCGGGACAGGACATCACACAGATACGCAGTATTTT
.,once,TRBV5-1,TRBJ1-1,CASSLRRGGEANTEAFF,TGCGCCAGCAGCTTGAGGCGCGGGGGCGAAGCGAACACTGAAGCTTTCTTT
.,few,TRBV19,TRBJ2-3,CASSSSVISTDTQYF,TGTGCCAGTAGTTCTAGCGTTATTAGCACAGATACGCAGTATTTT
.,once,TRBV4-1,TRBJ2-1,CASSRPGLEHHEQFF,TGCGCCAGCAGCCGACCGGGTCTCGAACACCATGAGCAGTTCTTC
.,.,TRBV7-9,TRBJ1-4,CASSPRATNEKLFF,TGTGCCAGCAGCCCCCGGGCAACTAATGAAAAACTGTTTTTT
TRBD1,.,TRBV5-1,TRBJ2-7,CASSIASGTEAYEQYF,TGCGCCAGCAGCATTGCGTCCGGGACAGAAGCCTACGAGCAGTACTTC
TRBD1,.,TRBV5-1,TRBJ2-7,CASATGTGGGEQYF,TGCGCCAGCGCAACCGGGACAGGTGGGGGCGAGCAGTACTTC
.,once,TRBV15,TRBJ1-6,CATSSLRGTMNSPLHF,TGTGCCACCAGCTCCTTGCGGGGGACGATGAATTCACCCCTCCACTTT
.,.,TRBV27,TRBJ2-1,CASSPIVLDNEQFF,TGTGCCAGCAGTCCAATAGTCCTTGACAATGAGCAGTTCTTC
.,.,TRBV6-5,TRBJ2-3,CASSYGGAGTDTQYF,TGTGCCAGCAGTTACGGGGGGGCGGGCACAGATACGCAGTATTTT
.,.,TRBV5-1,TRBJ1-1,CASSLTQGEAFF,TGCGCCAGCAGCTTAACCCAGGGCGAAGCTTTCTTT
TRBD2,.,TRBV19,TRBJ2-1,CASSIVLAGERNEQFF,TGTGCCAGTAGTATAGTACTAGCGGGGGAACGCAATGAGCAGTTCTTC
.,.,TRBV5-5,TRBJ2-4,CASSVETLAKNIQYF,TGTGCCAGCAGTGTTGAGACACTAGCCAAAAACATTCAGTACTTC
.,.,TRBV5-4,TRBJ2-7,CASSLDYQASYEQYF,TGTGCCAGCAGCTTGGATTACCAGGCCTCCTACGAGCAGTACTTC
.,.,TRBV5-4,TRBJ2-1,CASSLGPPRDNEQFF,TGTGCCAGCAGCTTGGGGCCCCCCAGGGACAATGAGCAGTTCTTC
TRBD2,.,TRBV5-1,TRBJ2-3,CASSLAVAGATPTGETQYF,TGCGCCAGCAGCTTGGCAGTAGCGGGGGCAACCCCCACGGGCGAGACGCAGTATTTT
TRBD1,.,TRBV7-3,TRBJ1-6,CASSLSRQGYSPLHF,TGTGCCAGCAGCTTATCGAGACAGGGATATTCACCCCTCCACTTT
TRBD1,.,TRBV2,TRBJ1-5,CASRYRGNQPQHF,TGTGCCAGCAGATACAGGGGTAATCAGCCCCAGCATTTT
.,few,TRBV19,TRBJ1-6,CASRDMSSYNSPLHF,TGTGCCAGCCGAGACATGAGCTCCTATAATTCACCCCTCCACTTT
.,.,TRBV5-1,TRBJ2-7,CASSLTRGSSPHEQYF,TGCGCCAGCAGCTTGACGCGGGGCTCGAGTCCCCACGAGCAGTACTTC
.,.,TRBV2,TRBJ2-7,CASRRQVSDEQYF,TGTGCCAGCAGACGACAGGTTTCCGACGAGCAGTACTTC
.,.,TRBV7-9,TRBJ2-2,CASSPLLWNTGELFF,TGTGCCAGCAGCCCCTTATTGTGGAACACCGGGGAGCTGTTTTTT
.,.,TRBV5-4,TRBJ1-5,CASSSGRGSPQHF,TGTGCCAGCAGCTCAGGACGGGGATCGCCCCAGCATTTT
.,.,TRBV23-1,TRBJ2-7,CASTSDSKYYEQYF,TGCGCCAGCACCTCGGACAGCAAGTACTACGAGCAGTACTTC
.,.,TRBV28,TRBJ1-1,CATGTGDTEAFF,TGTGCCACCGGAACCGGGGACACTGAAGCTTTCTTT
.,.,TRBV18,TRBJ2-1,CASSPLLGQRFF,TGTGCCAGCTCACCACTTTTAGGACAGAGATTCTTC
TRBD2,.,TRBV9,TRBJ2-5,CASSVSVSGGRGETQYF,TGTGCCAGCAGCGTATCCGTTAGCGGGGGCCGAGGGGAGACCCAGTACTTC
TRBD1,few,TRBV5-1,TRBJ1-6,CASRTGTGGSPLHF,TGCGCCAGCAGGACCGGGACAGGGGGTTCACCCCTCCACTTT
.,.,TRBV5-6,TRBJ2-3,CASSSLTPTGTRSTDTQYF,TGTGCCAGCAGCTCGTTGACCCCTACGGGTACTAGATCCACAGATACGCAGTATTTT